This TCR beta chain came from a study of T cell responses to AZD1222 COVID-19 vaccine. General study results and limits: Spike-specific TCR breadth and depth both grew after two AZD1222 doses. Across spike, vaccine-associated CD4 TCRs were found, dominant at 160-218 and 743-854. At baseline, seropositivity was found in only 5 to 7 AZD1222 recipients.

About this clone: Its cognate antigen is unknown. The identical CDR3 is also encoded by other nucleotide sequences in the sample.

Produced via immunoSEQ multiplex PCR; TCRdb's table is partial and in-frame only. The sample carries around 85,000 clones, roughly 85% recorded once. CDR1 is SGHNT and CDR2 is YYREEE in the germline V gene (reference sequence). The V and J ends lost 0 bases and 4 bases respectively, with 14 bases between them. This CDR3 has 15 amino acids. The receptor comes from an adult in good health. The rearrangement uses TRBV5-4 and TRBJ2-7; perhaps TRBD2 as D (6 bases). Sequences were derived from peripheral blood, sampled on day 0 of AZD1222 vaccination. The CDR3 is CASSLEGPRGYEQYF. The CDR3 DNA reads TGTGCCAGCAGCTTGGAAGGGCCCCGGGGGTACGAGCAGTACTTC. The complete variable domain, with remaining parts taken from reference TRBV5-4 and TRBJ2-7, reads ETGVTQSPTHLIKTRGQQVTLRCSSQSGHNTVSWYQQALGQGPQFIFQYYREEENGRGNFPPRFSGLQFPNYSSELNVNALELDDSALYLCASSLEGPRGYEQYFGPGTRLTVT.